This T cell receptor beta chain originates from a study of CD8 T cells in Susac syndrome. With regard to this clonotype: As yet, its antigen is unknown.

With random hexamers, roughly 0.5 to 1 ug RNA was reverse transcribed. Coverage of TCR beta CDR3 amplification by immunoSEQ multiplex PCR extended to 54 Vbeta and 13 Jbeta. MiXCR, applied by TCRdb to the immunoSEQ multiplex PCR reads, yields one record per CDR3 protein. This table has roughly 220,000 distinct CDR3 sequences, about 95% appearing once. Study observations and caveats: It was acknowledged in the study that its TCR sequencing and HLA analysis involved a relatively small number of individuals.

CDR1 is LGHDT, CDR2 YNNKEL, per germline (reference sequence). There are 15 residues in the CDR3. Trimming removed 2 bases from V and 5 bases from J; junction bases left unmatched: 7. Sequencing input: CD4+ T cells from PBMCs. This TCR derives from a human donor with Susac syndrome. The chain carries TRBV3-1 and TRBJ1-1; the match to TRBD1 covers 8 bases. This CDR3 is CASSQTGGIRTEAFF. CDR3 in DNA: TGTGCCAGCAGCCAAACAGGGGGAATACGGACTGAAGCTTTCTTT.